This T cell receptor (beta chain) was captured in a study of T cells in Graves' hyperthyroidism and ophthalmopathy. Whole-study findings and limits: Ophthalmopathy was predicted by the model a median of roughly 6.7 months ahead of onset. Researchers report that a 13 V-J model separated ophthalmopathy from stable hyperthyroidism. Expanded thyroid clonotypes (above 0.001) were mostly also found in blood.

Patients were excluded for uncontrolled infection, other autoimmune disease, pregnancy or lactation. From RNA transcripts, TCR beta CDR3 regions were amplified. The TCR CDR3 first-round RT-PCR relied on the HTBI primer set. One entry per CDR3 protein results from TCRdb running MiXCR on the multiplex PCR reads. The profile shows about 610,000 distinct CDR3 sequences, about 15% of them singletons. This clonotype was observed at least ten times. Its antigen is unidentified. The TCR sequence derives from a woman aged 40 to 49 with Graves' ophthalmopathy. The sequenced material came from blood.

CDR3 sequence (DNA): TGTGCCACCAGTGATTTGGAGGAGTATGGCTACACCTTC. Translating it yields CATSDLEEYGYTF. The genes are TRBV24-1 and TRBJ1-2; no clear D. This CDR3 has 13 amino acids. Deletions cut 0 bases from V and 5 bases from J, with 6 bases between. Germline V gene sequence: CDR1 KGHDR, CDR2 SFDVKD.